This entry lists 29 T cell receptor beta chains sequenced from one sample in a study of T cells in narcolepsy (dated by TCRdb to 2017 to 2018). Library generation was performed with the immunoSEQ multiplex PCR assay. TCRdb took over this immuneACCESS table, retaining in-frame rearrangements with V and J assigned. Such tables are incomplete; in checked studies, under half of the missing clones stem from an unresolved V gene, and the remainder is unexplained. Counted in this sample were tens of thousands of clones; 85% of them appeared once. 9.5% to 13% of the sample is held by the ten biggest clonotypes. The source material was memory (CD45RA-) CD4+ T cells from blood. Sample cell subset or site, as interpreted from the label and publication: memory T cells sorted ex vivo from peripheral blood. Source of these receptors: a human donor in good health.

V is TRBV19 and J is TRBJ2-3, with a weak D call TRBD1 (6 bases). In germline, CDR1 is LNHDA, CDR2 SQIVND (reference sequence). V was shortened by 4 bases and J by 2 bases, with 13 bases between the two germline ends. The CDR3 contains 15 residues. The DNA of the CDR3 is TGTGCCAGTAGTAACAGGGCCCCATTCACAGATACGCAGTATTTT. Protein sequence: CASSNRAPFTDTQYF.

In this sample, this clone turned up a few times. The J gene is TRBJ2-7, the V gene TRBV21-1; TRBD2, the table's D call, was not compared with the DNA. TRBV21-1 is tagged as a pseudogene. This CDR3 has 17 residues. CDR3 sequence reads: CASSKTLAGASSYEQYF. Written as DNA, the CDR3 is TGTGCCAGCAGCAAAACTCTAGCGGGAGCTTCGAGCTACGAGCAGTACTTC.

The V gene is TRBV7-2, the J gene TRBJ2-2; D uncertain. V was clipped by 4 bases and J by 13 bases, with 10 bases between them. Per the germline V gene, CDR1 is SGHTA and CDR2 is FQGNSA. This CDR3 has 11 residues. The CDR3 DNA follows: TGTGCCAGCAGCTCTTTTGTAAGGCTGTTTTTT. As protein: CASSSFVRLFF. Filled out from reference TRBV7-2 and TRBJ2-2, the complete variable domain reads GAGVSQSPSNKVTEKGKDVELRCDPISGHTALYWYRQSLGQGLEFLIYFQGNSAPDKSGLPSDRFSAERTGGSVSTLTIQRTQQEDSAVYLCASSSFVRLFFGEGSRLTVL.

V is TRBV28 and J is TRBJ2-7; D unclear. Deletions cut 7 bases from V and 4 bases from J, with 20 bases between. The germline gives CDR1 MDHEN, CDR2 SYDVKM. The CDR3 runs to 15 residues. The CDR3 DNA sequence: TGTGCCAGCACCTCCTGGGGTCAGAGATCTTACGAGCAGTACTTC. Its protein is CASTSWGQRSYEQYF.

This sequence joins TRBV5-4 and TRBJ2-7; 7 nucleotides match TRBD1. The CDR3 is 15 residues long. V lost 4 bases, J lost 3 bases, and 10 bases stayed unmatched. Germline V gene lookup returns CDR1 SGHNT and CDR2 YYREEE (reference sequence). The CDR3 DNA is TGTGCCAGCAGCCCGGAAGGACAGGTACTCTACGAGCAGTACTTC. Translation gives CASSPEGQVLYEQYF.

This rearrangement joins TRBV5-1 to TRBJ2-7; TRBD1 or TRBD2 may be the D gene (5 bases each). The CDR3 runs 15 residues. The V gene's germline CDR1 is SGHRS and CDR2 YFSETQ. The ends were cut back, 2 bases at V and 2 bases at J, with 14 bases in the middle. The CDR3 reads CASSFSGTLTYEQYF. Here the CDR3 DNA reads TGCGCCAGCAGCTTCTCCGGGACGCTTACCTACGAGCAGTACTTC. Combining the CDR3 with reference TRBV5-1 and TRBJ2-7 gives the whole variable domain KAGVTQTPRYLIKTRGQQVTLSCSPISGHRSVSWYQQTPGQGLQFLFEYFSETQRNKGNFPGRFSGRQFSNSRSEMNVSTLELGDSALYLCASSFSGTLTYEQYFGPGTRLTVT.

The gene calls are TRBV28 and TRBJ2-1, with D possibly matching TRBD1 (6 bases). This CDR3 region has 16 residues. V was cut by 4 bases and J by 5 bases, with 18 bases left in between. From germline, CDR1 is MDHEN and CDR2 SYDVKM. The CDR3 sequence is CASSSLTKGENNEQFF. CDR3 sequence (DNA): TGTGCCAGCAGTTCCTTGACGAAGGGGGAGAACAATGAGCAGTTCTTC.

The chain combines TRBV5-4 with TRBJ2-7; the D gene is possibly TRBD1 (6 bases). Per the germline V gene, CDR1 is SGHNT and CDR2 is YYREEE (reference sequence). This CDR3 has 13 amino acids. V was trimmed by 4 bases and J by 9 bases, leaving 17 bases between them. CDR3 residues: CASSGSLQGVQYF. The CDR3, as DNA: TGTGCCAGCAGCGGCAGTCTACAGGGAGTGCAGTACTTC. The whole variable domain, filled in from reference TRBV5-4 and TRBJ2-7, reads ETGVTQSPTHLIKTRGQQVTLRCSSQSGHNTVSWYQQALGQGPQFIFQYYREEENGRGNFPPRFSGLQFPNYSSELNVNALELDDSALYLCASSGSLQGVQYFGPGTRLTVT.

The rearrangement links TRBV5-1 to TRBJ2-3; 7 nucleotides match TRBD2. CDR3 length: 15 residues. V gave up 4 bases and J gave up 2 bases; unmatched junction bases: 7. Germline CDR1 is SGHRS and CDR2 is YFSETQ. In DNA, the CDR3 is TGCGCCAGCAGCCTCCGGGGGGTCCCCACAGATACGCAGTATTTT. Its protein product is CASSLRGVPTDTQYF.

The V and J genes are TRBV6-1 and TRBJ2-7; TRBD1 might be the D (6 bases). Germline lookup yields CDR1 MNHNS and CDR2 SASEGT. The V end lost 10 bases, the J end lost 7 bases, and 17 bases lay between the germline ends. The CDR3 length is 12 residues. Here the CDR3 reads CAILNRVGEQYF. CDR3 DNA: TGTGCCATTCTTAACAGGGTGGGGGAGCAGTACTTC.

This clone was seen once. V is TRBV30 and J is TRBJ2-5, with 7 bases that match TRBD2. V was clipped by 3 bases and J by 11 bases; unmatched bases: 9. CDR3 size: 12 residues. Germline CDR1 reads GTSNPN; CDR2 reads SVGIG (reference sequence). DNA for the CDR3: TGTGCCTGGAGCACACTAGCGCCTCTTCAGTACTTC. Amino acid sequence: CAWSTLAPLQYF.

V gene TRBV19 combines with J gene TRBJ2-7; 10 bases match TRBD1. Per germline, CDR1 LNHDA and CDR2 SQIVND (reference sequence). The CDR3 runs to 19 residues. The J segment lost 1 base and the V segment lost 4 bases, leaving 16 bases of the junction unmatched. The CDR3 DNA is TGTGCCAGTAGTACCGGGACAGGGGTCGCCGGAGGGGGGTCCTACGAGCAGTACTTC. Residues: CASSTGTGVAGGGSYEQYF.

The chain links TRBV7-2 to TRBJ2-1; a possible D gene is TRBD2 (5 bases). Per the germline V gene, CDR1 is SGHTA and CDR2 is FQGNSA. The length of the CDR3 is 17 residues. Deletions cut 1 base from V and 0 bases from J, with 13 bases between. This CDR3 reads CASSLGRAGPSYNEQFF. CDR3 DNA sequence: TGTGCCAGCAGCTTAGGAAGGGCGGGCCCCTCCTACAATGAGCAGTTCTTC.

Only one count was recorded for this clone. The chain has TRBV6-6 and TRBJ2-3; 7 bases are a match to TRBD2. Germline V gives CDR1 MNHNY, CDR2 SVGAGI (reference sequence). V gave up 10 bases and J gave up 0 bases; unmatched junction bases: 10. The CDR3 loop spans 15 amino acids. CDR3 in DNA: TGTGCCACTAAGTCAAGGACTAGTAGCACAGATACGCAGTATTTT. Amino acids: CATKSRTSSTDTQYF.

The chain links TRBV11-2 to TRBJ2-1; 12 bases are a match to TRBD1. The V and J ends lost 0 bases and 10 bases, in that order; junction bases with no gene match: 4. The CDR3 totals 15 residues. CDR1 is SGHAT, CDR2 FQNNGV, per germline. DNA of the CDR3: TGTGCCAGCAGCTTAGATAGGGGACAGGGGGCCGAGCAGTTCTTC. This gives the protein CASSLDRGQGAEQFF.

The chain uses TRBV7-2 and TRBJ2-7; possible D gene TRBD1, 6 bases. Germline V gene data show CDR1 as SGHTA and CDR2 as FQGNSA. V gave up 5 bases and J gave up 4 bases, with 12 bases separating them. CDR3 size: 13 residues. The CDR3: CASSRQVGYEQYF. The DNA for the CDR3 is TGTGCCAGCAGCAGACAGGTTGGATACGAGCAGTACTTC.

In this sample, this clone turned up once. This rearrangement joins TRBV28 to TRBJ1-1; D is uncertain. Trimming took off 3 bases at V and 5 bases at J, with 7 bases between the two ends. The CDR3 extends over 12 amino acids. CDR1 and CDR2 from the germline V gene are MDHEN and SYDVKM. CDR3 nucleotides: TGTGCCAGCAGTTTGATGGGAACTGAAGCTTTCTTT. Protein sequence: CASSLMGTEAFF.

The chain employs TRBV19 and TRBJ1-1; no firm D call. Germline CDR1 reads LNHDA; CDR2 reads SQIVND (reference sequence). V dropped 8 bases and J dropped 2 bases, with 12 bases sitting between them. The length of the CDR3 is 13 residues. The CDR3 DNA reads as TGTGCCAGTCACGGCAGACCAAACACTGAAGCTTTCTTT. This encodes CASHGRPNTEAFF.

The V gene is TRBV7-2, the J gene TRBJ2-3, with TRBD1 matching 9 bases. The ends lost 6 bases at V and 14 bases at J; junction bases unmatched: 18. The CDR3 consists of 15 residues. Germline V lookup: CDR1 SGHTA, CDR2 FQGNSA. The CDR3 loop reads CASSLRASLDRGPYF. The DNA of the CDR3 is TGTGCCAGCAGTTTAAGGGCGTCTCTGGACAGGGGCCCGTATTTT.

The chain combines TRBV7-9 with TRBJ2-7; 10 bases match TRBD2. The germline gives CDR1 SEHNR, CDR2 FQNEAQ (reference sequence). There are 16 residues in the CDR3. J was trimmed by 3 bases and V by 0 bases; bases with no gene match: 5. CDR3 sequence (DNA): TGTGCCAGCAGCTTAGCCCCCGGGACTAGCGACTACGAGCAGTACTTC. This gives the protein CASSLAPGTSDYEQYF.

The DNA of the CDR3 is TGCGCCAGCAGTATCCTAGTGTTACGCAGAAAGACCTATGGCTACACCTTC. Translation: CASSILVLRRKTYGYTF. The J gene is TRBJ1-2, the V gene TRBV23-1; D gene uncertain. TRBV23-1 is an open reading frame whose function is uncertain. Trimming stripped 5 bases from V and 4 bases from J, with 23 bases between. The length of the CDR3 is 17 residues.

The V call is TRBV25-1, the J call TRBJ1-4; perhaps TRBD1 as D (5 bases). V dropped 3 bases and J dropped 0 bases, with 11 bases sitting between them. Germline V lookup: CDR1 MGHDK, CDR2 SYGVNS. The CDR3 runs 16 residues. The DNA for the CDR3 is TGTGCCAGCAGTGACCCTCGACAGTCAACTAATGAAAAACTGTTTTTT. Translation gives CASSDPRQSTNEKLFF.

This clone was detected only once. The chain links TRBV6-6 to TRBJ2-2; D is undetermined. V was trimmed by 6 bases and J by 2 bases, leaving 7 bases between them. The CDR3 has 13 residues. Per germline, CDR1 MNHNY and CDR2 SVGAGI (reference sequence). CDR3 coding DNA: TGTGCCAGCAGGCGGATAAACACCGGGGAGCTGTTTTTT. It translates to CASRRINTGELFF.

The CDR3 DNA reads as TGTGCCAGTAGCCCAAATCCCAGGACAAATCAGCCCCAGCATTTT. Protein product: CASSPNPRTNQPQHF. V gene TRBV19 combines with J gene TRBJ1-5; a weak D match, TRBD1 (5 bases). CDR1 and CDR2 from the germline V gene are LNHDA and SQIVND (reference sequence). Between the trimmed V and J ends, which lost 6 bases and 4 bases, there was a span of 16 bases. CDR3 length: 15 amino acids.

The V call is TRBV4-3, the J call TRBJ2-3, with a tentative D call TRBD2 (5 bases). V was shortened by 1 base and J by 3 bases, with 17 bases between the two germline ends. Germline lookup yields CDR1 LGHNA and CDR2 YSLEER. This CDR3 comprises 17 residues. The CDR3 reads CASSQGGGGTGTDTQYF. The CDR3 DNA follows: TGCGCCAGCAGCCAAGGGGGTGGCGGAACGGGGACAGATACGCAGTATTTT.

The rearrangement uses TRBV5-4 and TRBJ2-2, with TRBD2 matching 15 bases. V was pared by 4 bases and J by 4 bases, with 8 bases of the junction left unmatched. Looked up from germline, CDR1 is SGHNT and CDR2 is YYREEE (reference sequence). The CDR3 has 18 residues. In nucleotides, the CDR3 is TGTGCCAGCAGCACCGGACTAGCGGGAGGGCCGGGCACCGGGGAGCTGTTTTTT. Translation gives CASSTGLAGGPGTGELFF. The whole variable domain, remainder taken from reference TRBV5-4 and TRBJ2-2, is ETGVTQSPTHLIKTRGQQVTLRCSSQSGHNTVSWYQQALGQGPQFIFQYYREEENGRGNFPPRFSGLQFPNYSSELNVNALELDDSALYLCASSTGLAGGPGTGELFFGEGSRLTVL.

In DNA, the CDR3 is TGTGCCAGCACTAAGAGTGTATTGGGGACTAGCGGGAATAATGAGCAGTTCTTC. This encodes CASTKSVLGTSGNNEQFF. The chain employs TRBV7-9 and TRBJ2-1, with TRBD2 identical over 13 bases. V lost 7 bases and J lost 7; bases outside the gene matches: 16. Germline assignment: CDR1 SEHNR and CDR2 FQNEAQ (reference sequence). The length of the CDR3 is 18 residues.

This chain connects TRBV6-6 to TRBJ2-7; 10 bases map to TRBD1. J was trimmed by 3 bases and V by 6 bases; bases with no gene match: 2. Germline V lookup: CDR1 MNHNY, CDR2 SVGAGI (reference sequence). The CDR3 runs to 13 residues. In DNA, the CDR3 is TGTGCCAGCAGGGGGACAGGGGACTACGAGCAGTACTTC. This encodes CASRGTGDYEQYF.

The J gene is TRBJ2-6, the V gene TRBV19; D is uncertain. Trimming left V 5 bases short and J 4 bases short, with 6 bases between. The CDR3 is 13 residues long. Germline CDR1 LNHDA, CDR2 SQIVND (reference sequence). CDR3 protein: CASSLTGANVLTF. The CDR3 nucleotides read TGTGCCAGTAGTCTAACCGGGGCCAACGTCCTGACTTTC.